These T cell receptor beta chains were read from a single sample in a study of blood T cell repertoires in COVID-19. TCRdb's table, derived via immunoSEQ multiplex PCR, lists solely in-frame clones and lacks some. The sample has fewer than 450,000 clones, over 75% seen once. Sequenced sample: PBMCs or T cells enriched from blood (not recorded which). The receptors were gathered from a woman aged 25 to 39 who had recovered from COVID-19. Both conserved end residues are trimmed from each CDR3. Each record gives: clone size, D gene, J gene, CDR3 length, V gene, CDR3 protein. The D gene is left open where the match is weak. The size entry is marked missing in some rows and otherwise reads once, few, many or a size class.

NA,TRBD1,TRBJ2-5,13,TRBV2,ASTGQGGLGETQY
NA,TRBD1,TRBJ1-2,15,TRBV7-8,ASSLGGTGALGYGYT
NA,TRBD1,TRBJ2-1,14,TRBV27,ASSVTGTVLDNEQF
once,NA,TRBJ2-3,12,TRBV6-1,ASSELQLADTQY
NA,TRBD1,TRBJ2-7,11,TRBV6-5,ASRLTGIYEQY
NA,NA,TRBJ2-2,12,TRBV7-8,ASSLASSAGELF
NA,NA,TRBJ1-2,13,TRBV19,ASNGGILGDYGYT
NA,NA,TRBJ1-1,13,TRBV5-1,ASSLAGVMNTEAF
NA,TRBD1,TRBJ1-2,12,TRBV13,ASSSDRGGYGYT
NA,NA,TRBJ1-1,12,TRBV5-8,ASSLGPPGTEAF
NA,NA,TRBJ2-7,14,TRBV5-4,ASSSQTGTPAYEQY
NA,NA,TRBJ1-1,10,TRBV18,ASSPTGTEAF
NA,NA,TRBJ1-1,13,TRBV12-5,ASGLGGAINTEAF
NA,TRBD2,TRBJ2-3,12,TRBV30,AWSLAGGRDTQY
NA,NA,TRBJ1-6,18,TRBV7-5,VRSLGRGSVLAAYNSPLH
once,NA,TRBJ1-1,12,TRBV28,ASSYRGGSTEAF
NA,TRBD2,TRBJ2-3,12,TRBV11-2,ASSPEGRGDTQY
NA,NA,TRBJ1-6,12,TRBV2,ASNPSSYNSPLH
NA,NA,TRBJ2-2,12,TRBV29-1,SVAGRMNTGELF
NA,NA,TRBJ2-3,12,TRBV25-1,ASSEFKGADTQY
few,TRBD1,TRBJ1-4,15,TRBV7-9,ASSSKNTGGAKEKLF
NA,NA,TRBJ1-6,14,TRBV30,AWSVLQGRLNSPLH
NA,NA,TRBJ1-1,12,TRBV4-2,ASSQDRGNTEAF
few,TRBD1,TRBJ2-2,13,TRBV5-4,ASSSGDRAAGELF
NA,NA,TRBJ1-1,12,TRBV6-5,AITQLGGARVAF